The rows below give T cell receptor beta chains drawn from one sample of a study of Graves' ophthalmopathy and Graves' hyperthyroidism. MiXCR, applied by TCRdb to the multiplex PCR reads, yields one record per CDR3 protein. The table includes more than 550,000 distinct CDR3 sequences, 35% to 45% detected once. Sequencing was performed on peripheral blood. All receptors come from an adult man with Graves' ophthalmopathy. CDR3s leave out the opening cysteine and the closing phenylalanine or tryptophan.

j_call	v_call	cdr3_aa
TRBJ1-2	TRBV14	ASSQDRDNLYGYT
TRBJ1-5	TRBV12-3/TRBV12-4	ASSPLGDQPQH
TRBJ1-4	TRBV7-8	ASSLGTPNEKLF
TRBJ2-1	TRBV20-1	SAGSGGLYNEQF
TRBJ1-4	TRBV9	ASSPPGGSNEKLF
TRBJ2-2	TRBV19	ASSIQTGNTGELF
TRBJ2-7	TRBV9	ASSVGVDGRYEQY
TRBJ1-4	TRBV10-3	ASDTGGPNEKLF
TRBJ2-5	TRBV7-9	ASSQGRGGAETQY
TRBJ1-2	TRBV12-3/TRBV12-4	ASSLRPSPSSNYGYT
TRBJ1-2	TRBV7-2	ASSLHVTVNYGYT
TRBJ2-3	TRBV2	ASSLLDTQY
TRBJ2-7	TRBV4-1	ASSQWDPPYEQY
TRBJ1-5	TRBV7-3	ASSFSTAGALAYSNQPQH
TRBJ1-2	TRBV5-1	ASSLGTGSFYGYT
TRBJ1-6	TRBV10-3	ASSSPGQGPSPLH
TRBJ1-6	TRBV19	ASSITGGDDSPLH
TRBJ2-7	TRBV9	ASSSPSAVYEQY
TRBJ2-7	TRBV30	AWSRNRFYEQY
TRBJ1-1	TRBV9	ASSVGPGGTEAF
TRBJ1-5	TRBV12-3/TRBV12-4	ASSPLSTGFQPQH
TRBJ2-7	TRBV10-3	AIRATGNFIYEQY
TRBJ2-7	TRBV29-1	SVEGQGEQY
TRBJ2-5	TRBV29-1	SVEGTGKEETQY
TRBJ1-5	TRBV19	ASGPWGREVGNQPQH
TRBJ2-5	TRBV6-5	ASSELASGVSETQY
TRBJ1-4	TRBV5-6	ASSLPGQGSSNEKLF
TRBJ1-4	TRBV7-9	ASSKGAMDGKLF
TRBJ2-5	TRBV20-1	SARGTETQY
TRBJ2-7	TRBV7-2	ASSITGGGSYEQY
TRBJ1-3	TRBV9	ASRSGTGRAGNTIY
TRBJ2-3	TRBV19	ASQRQHSTDTQY
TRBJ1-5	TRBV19	ASSMPSQGQNQPQH
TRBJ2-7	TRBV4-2	ASSPGGIKSYEQY
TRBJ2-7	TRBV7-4	ASSRGGGGKTPYEQY
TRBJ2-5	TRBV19	ASSITSLAGEETQY